The 18 T cell receptor beta chains below were found in one sample sequenced in a study of molecular identifiers for immune sequencing clone quantification. TCRdb used MiXCR to reprocess the PCR reads, holding one entry per CDR3 protein. The sample contains about 510,000 distinct CDR3 sequences, 20% to 25% of which appear only once. The sample comprised naive CD8+ T cells from blood, with Jurkat cell RNA spiked in. The subset was: FACS-sorted CD8+CD4-CCR7+CD45RA+ naive T cells. These receptors originate from a human donor in good health. Some libraries in this study had Jurkat cell RNA spiked in.

This clonotype was seen only a few times. The chain links TRBV7-2 to TRBJ1-1; the match to TRBD1 covers 9 bases. The V gene's germline CDR1 is SGHTA and CDR2 FQGNSA. This CDR3 is built from 15 residues. Losses at the gene ends were 1 base for V and 3 bases for J; bases not matched to a gene: 3. The CDR3 nucleotides are TGTGCCAGCAGCTTAGGGGACAGGGTTTACACTGAAGCTTTCTTT. Encoded protein: CASSLGDRVYTEAFF.

This clonotype was found a few times. The chain is built from TRBV7-9 and TRBJ2-7; D not resolved. The CDR3 has 14 amino acids. CDR1 is SEHNR, CDR2 FQNEAQ, per germline (reference sequence). V was clipped by 1 base and J by 3 bases, with 10 bases between them. Here the CDR3 reads CASSLVVRNYEQYF. In nucleotides, the CDR3 is TGTGCCAGCAGCTTAGTTGTCAGGAACTACGAGCAGTACTTC.

This clonotype has just a few counts. The chain recombines TRBV5-5 with TRBJ1-1; D uncertain. V was shortened by 2 bases and J by 4 bases, with 6 bases between the two germline ends. Germline values: CDR1 SGHKS, CDR2 YYEKEE (reference sequence). CDR3 size: 12 residues. CDR3 DNA sequence: TGTGCCAGCAGCTTTACGGCCACTGAAGCTTTCTTT. It translates to CASSFTATEAFF. Full variable domain (remainder filled in from reference TRBV5-5 and TRBJ1-1): DAGVTQSPTHLIKTRGQQVTLRCSPISGHKSVSWYQQVLGQGPQFIFQYYEKEERGRGNFPDRFSARQFPNYSSELNVNALLLGDSALYLCASSFTATEAFFGQGTRLTVV.

This clonotype has just a few counts. The chain employs TRBV29-1 and TRBJ2-1; no firm D call. The CDR3 extends over 11 amino acids. Germline CDR1 and CDR2: SQVTM and ANQGSEA. V lost 6 bases, J lost 10 bases, and 13 bases lay in between. CDR3 sequence: CSVEQWQEQFF. CDR3 bases: TGCAGCGTCGAACAGTGGCAGGAGCAGTTCTTC.

J is TRBJ2-7 and V is TRBV5-6, with D maybe TRBD1 (6 bases). The germline CDR1 and CDR2 sequences are SGHDT and YYEEEE. The CDR3 is made up of 15 amino acids. Trimming removed 0 bases at V and 3 bases at J, with 13 bases between. CDR3 protein: CASSLAGTNDYEQYF. The DNA of the CDR3 is TGTGCCAGCAGCTTGGCCGGGACAAACGACTACGAGCAGTACTTC.

This clonotype was seen ten or more times. This chain connects TRBV12-3 or TRBV12-4 to TRBJ2-1, with no clear D. The CDR3 is 13 residues long. V lost 4 bases to trimming and J lost 5 bases, with 9 bases between them. CDR3 sequence: CASSWPENNEQFF. The CDR3 bases are TGTGCCAGCAGTTGGCCGGAGAACAATGAGCAGTTCTTC.

Remarks on this clonotype: Given a much more abundant clone one base away, this may be a read error. The rearrangement uses TRBV20-1 and TRBJ1-2; D ambiguous. CDR1 is DFQATT, CDR2 SNEGSKA, per germline (reference sequence). This CDR3 is built from 14 residues. This CDR3 reads CSARDSYTNHGYTF. The CDR3 DNA is TGCAGTGCTAGAGATAGTTACACTAACCATGGCTACACCTTC.

This clonotype was detected ten times or more. The genes are TRBV19 and TRBJ2-6, with no clear D. Trimming took 3 bases from V and 4 from J, leaving 13 bases between them. From germline, CDR1 is LNHDA and CDR2 SQIVND (reference sequence). The CDR3 has 16 amino acids. The CDR3 DNA sequence: TGTGCCAGTAGTATCGGTACGAGAGCAGGGGCCAACGTCCTGACTTTC. It specifies CASSIGTRAGANVLTF.

The gene calls are TRBV7-6 and TRBJ1-6; unclear D gene. Trimming shortened V by 1 base and J by 3 bases, and 7 bases separated the two germline ends. CDR1 and CDR2 (germline): SGHVS, FNYEAQ. The CDR3 totals 15 residues. The CDR3 DNA follows: TGTGCCAGCAGCTTAGGACTGAACTATAATTCACCCCTCCACTTT. Residues: CASSLGLNYNSPLHF.

This clonotype was found many times. The CDR3 loop reads CASSEQGTVETQYF. CDR3 DNA: TGTGCCAGCAGCGAGCAAGGGACTGTTGAGACCCAGTACTTC. The V call is TRBV9, the J call TRBJ2-5, with a possible D match to TRBD2 (6 bases). CDR3 length: 14 amino acids. The germline gives CDR1 SGDLS, CDR2 YYNGEE. Trimming removed 3 bases at V and 5 bases at J, with 14 bases between.

This clonotype showed up many times. The rearrangement links TRBV29-1 to TRBJ2-3, with 13 bases fitting TRBD2. The CDR3 spans 16 residues. Germline assignment: CDR1 SQVTM and CDR2 ANQGSEA. V shed 3 bases, J shed 4 bases, and the junction held 7 bases outside the gene matches. CDR3 bases: TGCAGCGTTGACGGGACTAGCGGGGAGGGTGCAGATACGCAGTATTTT. Encoded protein: CSVDGTSGEGADTQYF.

This clonotype was detected only a few times. This rearrangement joins TRBV4-1 to TRBJ1-1; TRBD1 aligns across 10 bases. V was clipped by 4 bases and J by 4 bases; unmatched bases: 6. The length of the CDR3 is 15 residues. Germline V gene data show CDR1 as MGHRA and CDR2 as YSYEKL. The CDR3 nucleotides read TGCGCCAGCAGCCCGGGACAGGGGTTGATCACTGAAGCTTTCTTT. Residues: CASSPGQGLITEAFF.

The table lists this clonotype with many counts. The rearrangement uses TRBV12-5 and TRBJ2-7; no clear D gene. The V end was cut by 1 base, the J end by 3 bases, with 7 bases between. Germline V gene sequence: CDR1 LGHNT, CDR2 FRNRAP. The CDR3 totals 13 residues. This CDR3 is CASGLGSYYEQYF. The CDR3 DNA reads TGTGCTAGTGGTTTGGGGAGCTACTACGAGCAGTACTTC.

The J gene is TRBJ1-1, the V gene TRBV7-8, with 7 positions matching TRBD1. The CDR3 runs to 17 residues. J lost 11 bases, V lost 1 base, and 19 bases had no gene match. The germline CDR1 and CDR2 sequences are SGHVS and FQNEAQ. For the CDR3, the DNA is TGTGCCAGCAGCTTAGTGGGGGCTACAGGGGCCCAGGGGGTGGCTTTCTTT. This encodes CASSLVGATGAQGVAFF.

The chain uses TRBV9 and TRBJ2-1; the D call may be TRBD1 or TRBD2 (5 bases each). Germline V gene sequence: CDR1 SGDLS, CDR2 YYNGEE. This CDR3 region has 16 residues. The ends were cut back, 3 bases at V and 0 bases at J, with 13 bases in the middle. CDR3 DNA sequence: TGTGCCAGCAGCGCCGGGGCATTCAGCTCCTACAATGAGCAGTTCTTC. It yields the protein CASSAGAFSSYNEQFF.

CDR3 sequence: CASSPQGLAKNIQYF. As DNA, the CDR3 is TGTGCCAGCTCACCCCAGGGGCTAGCCAAAAACATTCAGTACTTC. The gene calls are TRBV18 and TRBJ2-4; tentatively, D is TRBD1 (6 bases). With 3 bases removed from V and 0 bases from J, the gap between germline ends came to 9 bases. Germline V gene lookup returns CDR1 KGHSH and CDR2 LQKENI. The CDR3 spans 15 residues. The full variable domain, in which reference TRBV18 and TRBJ2-4 provide the parts outside the CDR3, is NAGVMQNPRHLVRRRGQEARLRCSPMKGHSHVYWYRQLPEEGLKFMVYLQKENIIDESGMPKERFSAEFPKEGPSILRIQQVVRGDSAAYFCASSPQGLAKNIQYFGAGTRLSVL.

This clonotype has ten or more counts. This sequence joins TRBV20-1 and TRBJ1-2, with a possible D match to TRBD1 (5 bases). V was pared by 0 bases and J by 5 bases, with 13 bases between. This CDR3 has 14 residues. The germline gives CDR1 DFQATT, CDR2 SNEGSKA (reference sequence). The CDR3 here is CSAREVRTSYGYTF. CDR3 bases: TGCAGTGCTAGAGAGGTTCGGACAAGTTATGGCTACACCTTC.

This clonotype has at least ten counts. The chain couples TRBV29-1 to TRBJ2-3; D may be TRBD1 (6 bases). This CDR3 has 13 residues. Between the trimmed V and J ends, which lost 6 bases and 4 bases, there was a span of 14 bases. The V gene's germline CDR1 is SQVTM and CDR2 ANQGSEA. In DNA, the CDR3 is TGCAGCGTCATCTTCAGGGGCGCAGATACGCAGTATTTT. Protein sequence: CSVIFRGADTQYF.